This T cell receptor beta chain derives from a study of blood T cell repertoires in COVID-19. In the study overall: Acute and convalescent COVID-19 samples came from the United States, Italy and Spain. T cells, B-cell-depleted T cells, or PBMCs provided the cDNA or gDNA that served as material.

The CDR3 consists of 15 residues. The ends lost 2 bases at V and 5 bases at J; junction bases unmatched: 9. From germline, CDR1 is SGHRS and CDR2 YFSETQ. In the source study's methods: Amplification with reference gene primers provided the estimates of nucleated cell counts. The method was immunoSEQ multiplex PCR; TCRdb's version includes in-frame clones alone and lacks a portion of them. V and J calls plus clone size are reproduced from that table; the DNA served to infer D and trimming. The sample lists about 190,000 clones; less than 85% were seen once. This TCR was sampled from a woman in her forties or fifties with acute or convalescent COVID-19. The chain joins TRBV5-1 to TRBJ1-2; 7 bases line up with TRBD1. Sample: peripheral blood. CDR3 loop: CASSFRDRPQYGYTF. The CDR3 coding sequence is TGCGCCAGCAGCTTCCGGGACAGACCTCAATATGGCTACACCTTC.